This is a list of T cell receptor beta chains from one sample in a study of blood T cells in healthy people across ages. TCRdb itself ran the 5' RACE reads through MiXCR, one entry per CDR3 protein. The sample includes 660,000 or so distinct CDR3 sequences, approximately 50% of them seen just once. The material sequenced was blood. The origin of the receptors is a man in his fifties or sixties in good health. CDR3s include the opening cysteine and the closing phenylalanine or tryptophan. A D gene is named only where the DNA matches it firmly. Some rows mark clone size as missing; the rest say once, few, many or name a class of expanded clone.

clone_size: .; v_call: TRBV19; j_call: TRBJ2-7; d_call: .; cdr3_nt: TGTGCCAGTAGCCCGGGGGCTGGATACGAGCAGTACTTC; cdr3_aa: CASSPGAGYEQYF
clone_size: few; v_call: TRBV27; j_call: TRBJ1-6; d_call: TRBD1; cdr3_nt: TGTGCCAGCAGTTTACGACAGGGGTCGAGGAATTCACCCCTCCACTTT; cdr3_aa: CASSLRQGSRNSPLHF
clone_size: .; v_call: TRBV4-1; j_call: TRBJ1-1; d_call: TRBD1; cdr3_nt: TGCGCCAGCAGCCAAGATCGGACAGGGGTCGGGGCAAACACTGAAGCTTTCTTT; cdr3_aa: CASSQDRTGVGANTEAFF
clone_size: .; v_call: TRBV11-2; j_call: TRBJ2-1; d_call: .; cdr3_nt: TGTGCCAGCAGCTTAGACCCGGGCAGGGGCCTCAATGAGCAGTTCTTC; cdr3_aa: CASSLDPGRGLNEQFF
clone_size: .; v_call: TRBV12-3/TRBV12-4; j_call: TRBJ1-1; d_call: TRBD1; cdr3_nt: TGTGCCAGCAGTCCCAACCTGGACAGGGTAATGAACACTGAAGCTTTCTTT; cdr3_aa: CASSPNLDRVMNTEAFF
clone_size: .; v_call: TRBV5-1; j_call: TRBJ2-1; d_call: .; cdr3_nt: TGCGCCAGCAGCTTGCGGGGACTGAGCTCCTACAATGAGCAGTTCTTC; cdr3_aa: CASSLRGLSSYNEQFF
clone_size: .; v_call: TRBV7-2; j_call: TRBJ2-3; d_call: .; cdr3_nt: TGTGCCAGCACCTTGGAAAGCGTCTCAGATACGCAGTATTTT; cdr3_aa: CASTLESVSDTQYF
clone_size: .; v_call: TRBV12-5; j_call: TRBJ2-3; d_call: .; cdr3_nt: TGTGCTAGTGGTCCCCAGGGGTTCACAGATACGCAGTATTTT; cdr3_aa: CASGPQGFTDTQYF
clone_size: .; v_call: TRBV15; j_call: TRBJ1-2; d_call: .; cdr3_nt: TGTGCCACCAGCCTTGACAGTAACTATGGCTACACCTTC; cdr3_aa: CATSLDSNYGYTF
clone_size: .; v_call: TRBV5-6; j_call: TRBJ2-3; d_call: .; cdr3_nt: TGTGCCAGCAGCTTGAGACGGGACACAGATACGCAGTATTTT; cdr3_aa: CASSLRRDTDTQYF
clone_size: .; v_call: TRBV12-3/TRBV12-4; j_call: TRBJ2-5; d_call: TRBD2; cdr3_nt: TGTGCCAGCAGTCCCCGGACTAGCTTAGAGACCCAGTACTTC; cdr3_aa: CASSPRTSLETQYF
clone_size: few; v_call: TRBV5-6; j_call: TRBJ1-6; d_call: .; cdr3_nt: TGTGCCAGCAGCTTGGGACCCAGGCCGGGAATTAATTCACCCCTCCACTTT; cdr3_aa: CASSLGPRPGINSPLHF
clone_size: .; v_call: TRBV29-1; j_call: TRBJ2-5; d_call: .; cdr3_nt: TGCAGCGTTGCCAGAGGGGTGCGGTCGGAGACCCAGTACTTC; cdr3_aa: CSVARGVRSETQYF
clone_size: .; v_call: TRBV11-2; j_call: TRBJ1-6; d_call: .; cdr3_nt: TGTGCCAGCAGCTTACTGGGGGCGGGTTCACCCCTCCACTTT; cdr3_aa: CASSLLGAGSPLHF
clone_size: few; v_call: TRBV29-1; j_call: TRBJ2-3; d_call: .; cdr3_nt: TGCAGCGTTGAAACGGGACCGAGGACAGATACGCAGTATTTT; cdr3_aa: CSVETGPRTDTQYF
clone_size: .; v_call: TRBV14; j_call: TRBJ2-1; d_call: .; cdr3_nt: TGTGCCAGCAGCCAAGAATGGGGTTACGTGGATGAGCAGTTCTTC; cdr3_aa: CASSQEWGYVDEQFF
clone_size: .; v_call: TRBV4-1; j_call: TRBJ1-6; d_call: TRBD1; cdr3_nt: TGCGCCAGCAGCCAGGGGGGGGGGACAGATAATTCACCCCTCCACTTT; cdr3_aa: CASSQGGGTDNSPLHF
clone_size: few; v_call: TRBV7-9; j_call: TRBJ2-1; d_call: .; cdr3_nt: TGTGCCAGCAGCTTCGGGCAGAATTACAATGAGCAGTTCTTC; cdr3_aa: CASSFGQNYNEQFF
clone_size: few; v_call: TRBV25-1; j_call: TRBJ1-1; d_call: .; cdr3_nt: TGTGCCAGCAGTGAGGGACAAGGGAACACTGAAGCTTTCTTT; cdr3_aa: CASSEGQGNTEAFF
clone_size: .; v_call: TRBV11-2; j_call: TRBJ2-5; d_call: .; cdr3_nt: TGTGCCAGCAGCTTAGGATTCGTACAAGAGACCCAGTACTTC; cdr3_aa: CASSLGFVQETQYF